The 24 T cell receptor beta chains below all came from one sample that was sequenced in a study of T cells in women clearing cervical HPV infection. Libraries were prepared by immunoSEQ multiplex PCR; TCRdb keeps only in-frame clonotypes and omits some of them. Its table lists 20,000 to 25,000 clones. Material: blood buffy coat. These receptors came from a woman between 18 and 69 years old with a cervical HPV16 infection that either progressed to CIN3+ or cleared (not recorded which).

Concerning this clone itself: The read terminates 3 residues before the CDR3 end, so the remaining end is supplied by the germline J gene. The chain has TRBV2 and TRBJ2-2; no definite D call. Germline V gene data show CDR1 as SNHLY and CDR2 as FYNNEI. The length of the CDR3 is 15 residues. CDR3 bases read: TGTGCCAGCAGTGAAGACAGCTCCTATAATTCACCG. This codes for CASSEDSSYNSP. The complete CDR3 reads CASSEDSSYNSPLFF. Full variable domain (missing parts from reference TRBV2 and TRBJ2-2): EPEVTQTPSHQVTQMGQEVILRCVPISNHLYFYWYRQILGQKVEFLVSFYNNEISEKSEIFDDQFSVERPDGSNFTLKIRSTKLEDSAMYFCASSEDSSYNSPLFFGEGSRLTVL.

Notes on this clone: Coverage ceases 3 residues before the CDR3 finishes, and the germline J gene fills in the end. The chain has TRBV28 and TRBJ1-4; D perhaps matches TRBD1 (6 bases). This CDR3 region has 14 residues. CDR1 and CDR2 from the germline V gene are MDHEN and SYDVKM. V was trimmed by 5 bases and J by 8 bases, leaving 15 bases between them. This CDR3 reads CASSTNPGTEKLFF. The covered CDR3 bases are TGTGCCAGCAGTACCAATCCCGGGACAGAAAAA.

CDR3 DNA, as far as it was read: TGCGCCAGCAGCCAAGCAGGGCGTCAGCCC. Translated: CASSQAGRQP. The CDR3 in its entirety is CASSQAGRQPQHF. The chain is built from TRBV4-1 and TRBJ1-5, with D possibly TRBD1 on 5 matching bases. The CDR3 extends 3 residues past the end of the read, so its final part is completed from the germline J gene. Trimming pared 1 base from V and 6 bases from J, leaving 7 bases between. The germline CDR1 and CDR2 sequences are MGHRA and YSYEKL. The CDR3 has 13 amino acids.

Concerning this clone: Read sequence stops 3 residues before the CDR3 end, and the germline J gene provides the missing end. The gene calls are TRBV20-1 and TRBJ2-3; 7 positions agree with TRBD2. The CDR3 is 15 residues long. The V gene's germline CDR1 is DFQATT and CDR2 SNEGSKA (reference sequence). The V and J ends lost 0 bases and 0 bases, in that order; junction bases with no gene match: 3. The CDR3 here is CSARDAGVSTDTQYF. The sequenced part of the CDR3 DNA is TGCAGTGCTAGAGACGCGGGGGTGAGCACAGATACG.

Details on this clone: Germline is not matched at one junction end, which may reflect a read error. The read falls 3 residues short of the CDR3 end, and the missing part is taken from the germline J gene. V gene TRBV4-2 combines with J gene TRBJ1-3; possible D gene TRBD1, 5 bases. This CDR3 region has 16 residues. Per germline, CDR1 LGHNA and CDR2 YNFKEQ. The covered CDR3 bases are TGCGCCAGCAGCCAAGAAGGCGACAGCTCTGGAAACACC. Residues: CASSQEGDSSGNT. The whole CDR3 sequence reads CASSQEGDSSGNTIYF.

To note about this clone: The read ends 3 residues shy of where the CDR3 ends; the end is completed using the germline J gene. The gene calls are TRBV18 and TRBJ2-3, with unresolved D. In germline, CDR1 is KGHSH, CDR2 LQKENI. The CDR3 is made up of 14 amino acids. CDR3 amino acids: CASSPPNSQETQYF. CDR3 bases read: TGTGCCAGCTCACCACCAAACAGCCAAGAGACG.

Note on this clone: The sequenced fragment ends 3 residues before the CDR3 boundary, so the rest is inferred from the germline J gene. The chain has TRBV18 and TRBJ1-2; no clear D gene. Germline V gene data show CDR1 as KGHSH and CDR2 as LQKENI. The CDR3 has 13 amino acids. The CDR3 spells CASSPATSYDYTF. Incomplete CDR3 DNA: TGTGCCAGCTCACCAGCGACTAGCTACGAC.

As to this clone: The read gets to within 3 residues of the CDR3 end, and the germline J gene fills in the rest. The chain employs TRBV19 and TRBJ2-5; maybe TRBD2 (6 bases). The CDR3 is 16 amino acids. V gave up 3 bases and J gave up 1 base, with 15 bases separating them. Germline CDR1 LNHDA, CDR2 SQIVND (reference sequence). The CDR3 spells CASSIALGGVQETQYF. CDR3 DNA (partial): TGTGCCAGTAGTATTGCTCTCGGGGGTGTCCAAGAGACC.

With regard to this clone: Coverage ceases 3 residues before the CDR3 finishes, and the germline J gene fills in the end. The rearrangement uses TRBV5-5 and TRBJ2-1, with 8 bases that match TRBD1. Germline V gives CDR1 SGHKS, CDR2 YYEKEE (reference sequence). The CDR3 runs to 15 residues. The V and J ends lost 0 bases and 9 bases, in that order; junction bases with no gene match: 8. The sequenced part of the CDR3 DNA is TGTGCCAGCAGCTTGGCCGCGGACAGGGCAATTGAG. Its translation: CASSLAADRAIE. The entire CDR3 protein is CASSLAADRAIEQFF.

A remark on this clone: The CDR3 end is not reached by the read, which stops 3 residues before it; the germline J gene fills it in. This chain links TRBV29-1 with TRBJ2-3, with TRBD2 matching over 8 bases. The CDR3 runs 13 residues. CDR1 is SQVTM and CDR2 is ANQGSEA in the germline V gene. Incomplete CDR3 DNA: TGCAGCAGTAGCGGGGAGGGGCGAGAGACG. It yields the protein CSSSGEGRET. The entire CDR3 reads CSSSGEGRETQYF.

Regarding this clone: With the read ending 3 residues before the CDR3 end, the germline J gene is used to fill in that end. The V call is TRBV7-6, the J call TRBJ2-5; 8 bases match TRBD1. V gave up 4 bases and J gave up 4 bases; unmatched junction bases: 5. The germline V gene encodes CDR1 SGHVS and CDR2 FNYEAQ. The CDR3 is made up of 14 amino acids. CDR3 DNA, as far as it was read: TGTGCCAGCAGCTCCGCAGGGGGCTCAGAGACC. As protein: CASSSAGGSET. The whole CDR3 region reads CASSSAGGSETQYF.

As regards this clone: One end of the junction varies from germline; a read error may be responsible. The CDR3 end lies 3 residues beyond the end of the read and is filled in from the germline J gene. Other DNA sequences in this sample translate to the same CDR3. The V gene is TRBV10-3, the J gene TRBJ1-3, with D possibly being TRBD1 (5 bases). Germline-derived CDR1 and CDR2 are ENHRY and SYGVKD. The CDR3 is 14 amino acids. The CDR3 bases that were read are TGTGCCATCAGTGAAGGAGGGGTCGGAAACACG. Its translation: CAISEGGVGNT. The entire CDR3 is CAISEGGVGNTIYF.

A word on this clone: The read terminates 3 residues ahead of where the CDR3 ends, so the germline J gene completes it. The V gene is TRBV7-6, the J gene TRBJ2-3; 7 positions match TRBD2. From germline, CDR1 is SGHVS and CDR2 FNYEAQ. V was pared by 1 base and J by 2 bases, with 6 bases of the junction left unmatched. The CDR3 runs to 16 residues. CDR3 DNA (partial): TGTGCCAGCAGCTTAGTTGGGGGGGGGAACACAGATACG. This gives the protein CASSLVGGGNTDT. The CDR3 in its entirety is CASSLVGGGNTDTQYF.

As regards this clone: Read coverage stops 3 residues before the CDR3 terminus; the germline J gene supplies the remainder. The chain carries TRBV5-1 and TRBJ2-5, with no clear D. Germline V CDR1 and CDR2: SGHRS, YFSETQ. Trimming took off 1 base at V and 1 base at J, with 5 bases between the two ends. The CDR3 is 13 residues long. Incomplete CDR3 DNA: TGCGCCAGCAGCTTGCCCAGCCAAGAGACC. Its translation: CASSLPSQET. The CDR3, in full, reads CASSLPSQETQYF.

On this clone: The read terminates 3 residues ahead of where the CDR3 ends, so the germline J gene completes it. V usage is TRBV7-9 and J usage is TRBJ2-7; 8 bases fit TRBD2. V dropped 1 base and J dropped 6; count of bases not matched to a gene: 8. Germline V gives CDR1 SEHNR, CDR2 FQNEAQ (reference sequence). The CDR3 sequence is 15 residues long. The CDR3 sequence: CASSLVSGKVGEQYF. The CDR3 DNA, read in part, is TGTGCCAGCAGCTTAGTTAGCGGGAAAGTAGGCGAG.

In the case of this clone: The read stops 3 residues short of the end of the CDR3; the missing end is completed from the germline J gene. The rearrangement joins TRBV7-9 to TRBJ2-3; no firm D call. Looked up from germline, CDR1 is SEHNR and CDR2 is FQNEAQ (reference sequence). CDR3 length: 12 residues. This CDR3 is CASSLVVETQYF. The CDR3 DNA, read in part, is TGTGCCAGCAGCTTAGTAGTAGAGACG.

CDR3 region: CSARGVGDSTSTDTQYF. The DNA read from the CDR3 is TGCAGTGCTAGGGGGGTGGGGGACAGTACCAGCACAGATACG. The chain couples TRBV20-1 to TRBJ2-3; 7 nucleotides match TRBD1. The DNA ends 3 residues before the CDR3 does, and the rest of the CDR3 is filled in from the germline J gene. Trimming cost V 3 bases and J 0 bases; bases outside gene matches: 12. CDR3 size: 17 residues. The germline V gene encodes CDR1 DFQATT and CDR2 SNEGSKA (reference sequence).

To note about this clone: The CDR3 is cut off 3 residues early in the read; its end comes from the germline J gene. This chain links TRBV7-6 with TRBJ1-2, with D possibly being TRBD1 (6 bases). The CDR3 is 15 residues long. CDR1 and CDR2 (germline): SGHVS, FNYEAQ. Partial CDR3 DNA: TGTGCCAGCAGTTCCGCCTATACAGGGATCTACGAC. This encodes CASSSAYTGIYD. The complete CDR3 reads CASSSAYTGIYDYTF. Supplemented by reference TRBV7-6 and TRBJ1-2, the full variable domain reads GAGVSQSPRYKVTKRGQDVALRCDPISGHVSLYWYRQALGQGPEFLTYFNYEAQQDKSGLPNDRFSAERPEGSISTLTIQRTEQRDSAMYRCASSSAYTGIYDYTFGSGTRLTVV.

Points on this clone: The read is 3 residues too short to cover the CDR3 end, so that end is filled in from the germline J gene. The rearrangement links TRBV4-2 to TRBJ1-5, with 7 bases lining up with TRBD1. The CDR3 covers 15 residues. Trimming at V came to 5 bases and at J to 2 bases, leaving 6 bases not matched to a gene. Germline assignment: CDR1 LGHNA and CDR2 YNFKEQ. The CDR3 is CASSVEGARNQPQHF. CDR3 DNA (partial): TGTGCCAGCAGCGTGGAGGGGGCGCGCAATCAGCCC.

As to this clone: Read data end 3 residues before the CDR3 end; the end is taken from the germline J gene. J is TRBJ1-2 and V is TRBV7-7; the D gene is possibly TRBD1 (6 bases). The CDR3 totals 15 residues. Germline V gene sequence: CDR1 SSHAT, CDR2 FNYEAQ (reference sequence). Incomplete CDR3 DNA: TGTGCCAGCAGCTTCCTGGGAAGGACAGTTGGCGAC. Translated: CASSFLGRTVGD. Given in full, the CDR3 is CASSFLGRTVGDYTF.

Comment on this clone: The read is 3 residues too short to cover the CDR3 end, so that end is filled in from the germline J gene. The chain carries TRBV10-3 and TRBJ2-7; D remains unclear. The V end was cut by 6 bases, the J end by 0 bases, with 12 bases between. The germline gives CDR1 ENHRY, CDR2 SYGVKD. There are 14 residues in the CDR3. CDR3 protein: CAISEPGPSYEQYF. Incomplete CDR3 DNA: TGTGCCATCAGCGAACCGGGTCCCTCCTACGAG.

Worth noting for this clone: The DNA ends 3 residues before the CDR3 does, and the rest of the CDR3 is filled in from the germline J gene. This rearrangement joins TRBV10-2 to TRBJ2-2; D may be TRBD2 (7 bases). V gave up 2 bases and J gave up 3 bases, with 16 bases separating them. The CDR3 consists of 17 residues. Germline CDR1 reads WSHSY; CDR2 reads SAAADI. The CDR3 region is CASSEGRWEGDTGELFF. CDR3 DNA, as far as it was read: TGCGCCAGCAGTGAGGGTCGTTGGGAGGGGGACACCGGGGAG.

About this clone itself: The read is 3 residues too short to cover the CDR3 end, so that end is filled in from the germline J gene. The chain is built from TRBV20-1 and TRBJ1-1; the D is unclear. Germline V gene sequence: CDR1 DFQATT, CDR2 SNEGSKA (reference sequence). The CDR3 covers 13 residues. V lost 4 bases to trimming and J lost 6 bases, with 15 bases between them. The chain's CDR3 is CSATDHSLAEAFF. The part of the CDR3 DNA that was read is TGCAGTGCTACGGATCATAGCCTGGCTGAA.

A word on this clone: The read gets to within 3 residues of the CDR3 end, and the germline J gene fills in the rest. The rearrangement joins TRBV18 to TRBJ1-1, with no clear D. The CDR3 has 16 amino acids. Germline loops: CDR1 KGHSH, CDR2 LQKENI. The germline V and J ends were trimmed by 3 bases and 0 bases, with 14 bases remaining between them. Incomplete CDR3 DNA: TGTGCCAGCTCACCCGGCGAAGGCAGGTTGAACACTGAA. It specifies CASSPGEGRLNTE. The CDR3 in its entirety is CASSPGEGRLNTEAFF.